The 30 T cell receptor beta chains below all came from one sample that was sequenced in a study of CD8 T cells in ankylosing spondylitis. A single record per CDR3 protein comes from TCRdb applying MiXCR to the 5' RACE reads. The table has a few hundred thousand distinct CDR3 sequences, roughly 25% seen once. The sample was blood, either unsorted or a sorted T cell fraction (not recorded which). All receptors come from a male donor with ankylosing spondylitis or in good health (not recorded which).

The chain carries TRBV29-1 and TRBJ2-2; TRBD1 is a possible D gene (6 bases). CDR3 length: 14 residues. V lost 7 bases and J 2 bases, leaving 14 bases between the germline ends. From germline, CDR1 is SQVTM and CDR2 ANQGSEA. CDR3 nucleotide sequence: TGCAGCGCGAAACAGGGAATCAACACCGGGGAGCTGTTTTTT. Protein sequence: CSAKQGINTGELFF.

The chain recombines TRBV12-3 or TRBV12-4 with TRBJ2-1; 7 nucleotides agree with TRBD2. Trimming at V came to 6 bases and at J to 0 bases, leaving 8 bases not matched to a gene. The CDR3 spans 16 residues. The CDR3 DNA reads as TGTGCCAGCAGGGAACTAGGCGGGAGCTCCTACAATGAGCAGTTCTTC. Its protein is CASRELGGSSYNEQFF.

This clonotype was counted many times. The V gene is TRBV2, the J gene TRBJ2-1; D could derive from TRBD1 or TRBD2 (7 bases each). V lost 9 bases and J lost 0, with 12 bases in between. Germline V gene data show CDR1 as SNHLY and CDR2 as FYNNEI. The CDR3 contains 14 residues. DNA for the CDR3: TGTGCCAGTCAGGGGGGGAGCTCCTACAATGAGCAGTTCTTC. It translates to CASQGGSSYNEQFF.

The chain is built from TRBV20-1 and TRBJ2-5; maybe TRBD1 (7 bases). Per the germline V gene, CDR1 is DFQATT and CDR2 is SNEGSKA (reference sequence). The CDR3 runs 13 residues. V lost 6 bases, J lost 9 bases, and 20 bases lay in between. Written as DNA, the CDR3 is TGCAGTGCCTTAGCCCAGGGGGGTATGGCCCAGTACTTC. As protein: CSALAQGGMAQYF.

This clonotype was counted between two and nine times. The chain couples TRBV24-1 to TRBJ2-1; D might be TRBD1 (5 bases). V was clipped by 1 base and J by 0 bases, with 9 bases between them. This CDR3 contains 16 residues. Germline V lookup: CDR1 KGHDR, CDR2 SFDVKD. CDR3 protein: CATSDFRAGSYNEQFF. CDR3 sequence (DNA): TGTGCCACCAGTGATTTCAGGGCAGGCTCCTACAATGAGCAGTTCTTC.

The chain combines TRBV29-1 with TRBJ2-5, with 7 bases identical to TRBD1. The germline gives CDR1 SQVTM, CDR2 ANQGSEA. This CDR3 spans 13 amino acids. V was clipped by 2 bases and J by 4 bases; unmatched bases: 4. CDR3: CSVERGQLETQYF. CDR3 sequence (DNA): TGCAGCGTTGAACGGGGACAGCTAGAGACCCAGTACTTC.

The chain couples TRBV29-1 to TRBJ2-7, with a possible D match to TRBD2 (5 bases). The CDR3 spans 11 residues. Trimming removed 4 bases from V and 2 bases from J, with 6 bases in between. CDR1 and CDR2 (germline): SQVTM, ANQGSEA. DNA for the CDR3: TGCAGCGTTGTAGCGACCTACGAGCAGTACTTC. It encodes CSVVATYEQYF.

The chain is built from TRBV3-1 and TRBJ2-2; 7 bases match TRBD1. CDR3 length: 15 residues. V trimming: 4 bases; J trimming: 1 base; junction bases outside the gene matches: 3. Germline V lookup: CDR1 LGHDT, CDR2 YNNKEL (reference sequence). CDR3 protein: CASSRGQVNTGELFF. CDR3 DNA: TGTGCCAGCAGCCGAGGACAGGTGAACACCGGGGAGCTGTTTTTT.

This clonotype was counted a few times. This chain joins TRBV10-3 and TRBJ2-3; D remains ambiguous. Per the germline V gene, CDR1 is ENHRY and CDR2 is SYGVKD. Trimming removed 3 bases at V and 3 bases at J, with 4 bases between. CDR3 length: 12 amino acids. CDR3 sequence reads: CAISERTDTQYF. The CDR3 DNA is TGTGCCATCAGTGAAAGGACAGATACGCAGTATTTT.

This clonotype showed up many times. The V gene is TRBV20-1, the J gene TRBJ1-6, with 8 bases identical to TRBD1. V shed 4 bases and J 8 bases; nucleotides not matched to a gene: 19. The CDR3 covers 18 residues. Germline lookup yields CDR1 DFQATT and CDR2 SNEGSKA (reference sequence). CDR3 residues: CSAKSPGTGDPWDSPLHF. CDR3 nucleotides: TGCAGTGCTAAATCCCCCGGGACAGGAGATCCTTGGGATTCACCCCTCCACTTT.

This clonotype appeared a few times. This rearrangement joins TRBV12-3 or TRBV12-4 to TRBJ2-2, with 11 bases identical to TRBD2. There are 16 residues in the CDR3. V trimming: 4 bases; J trimming: 7 bases; junction bases outside the gene matches: 8. CDR3 DNA: TGTGCCAGCAGTTCGTTAGCGGGGGGGCACGGCGGGGAGCTGTTTTTT. This sequence encodes CASSSLAGGHGGELFF.

The chain has TRBV20-1 and TRBJ1-2; possible D gene TRBD1, 5 bases. CDR1 DFQATT and CDR2 SNEGSKA come from the germline V gene (reference sequence). The CDR3 totals 11 residues. Trimming removed 8 bases at V and 8 bases at J, with 15 bases between. CDR3 sequence (DNA): TGCAGTAATTATGGGGCCGGCGGCTACACCTTC. Protein product: CSNYGAGGYTF.

This clonotype was counted ten times or more. V gene TRBV29-1 combines with J gene TRBJ1-1, with D possibly matching TRBD1 (5 bases). The CDR3 length is 11 residues. V lost 6 bases, J lost 10 bases, and 15 bases lay in between. CDR1 and CDR2 (germline): SQVTM, ANQGSEA. This CDR3 is CSVGTPVAAFF. CDR3 nucleotide sequence: TGCAGCGTAGGGACGCCGGTCGCAGCTTTCTTT. The whole variable domain, filled in from reference TRBV29-1 and TRBJ1-1, reads SAVISQKPSRDICQRGTSLTIQCQVDSQVTMMFWYRQQPGQSLTLIATANQGSEATYESGFVIDKFPISRPNLTFSTLTVSNMSPEDSSIYLCSVGTPVAAFFGQGTRLTVV.

The chain links TRBV20-1 to TRBJ2-3, with 7 positions matching TRBD2. After removal of 0 bases from V and 0 bases from J, the junction contained 3 bases not matched to a gene. CDR1 is DFQATT and CDR2 is SNEGSKA in the germline V gene (reference sequence). The length of the CDR3 is 15 residues. Here the CDR3 reads CSAREGGHSTDTQYF. The CDR3, as DNA: TGCAGTGCTAGAGAGGGAGGGCATAGCACAGATACGCAGTATTTT.

This clonotype turned up a few times. This chain links TRBV15 with TRBJ2-1; D unresolved. The V end was cut by 4 bases, the J end by 3 bases, with 10 bases between. CDR3 length equals 14 residues. CDR1 is LNHNV and CDR2 is YYDKDF in the germline V gene (reference sequence). The CDR3 region is CATSTPLVYNEQFF. The CDR3 bases are TGTGCCACCAGCACCCCCCTTGTCTACAATGAGCAGTTCTTC.

This chain connects TRBV5-4 to TRBJ2-1; TRBD2 matches 14 bases. The germline gives CDR1 SGHNT, CDR2 YYREEE (reference sequence). V shed 4 bases, J shed 4 bases, and the junction held 7 bases outside the gene matches. The length of the CDR3 is 17 residues. CDR3 region: CASSKGLAGDLYNEQFF. Here the CDR3 DNA reads TGTGCCAGCAGCAAGGGACTAGCGGGGGACCTATACAATGAGCAGTTCTTC. Using reference TRBV5-4 and TRBJ2-1 for the parts outside the CDR3, the full variable domain is ETGVTQSPTHLIKTRGQQVTLRCSSQSGHNTVSWYQQALGQGPQFIFQYYREEENGRGNFPPRFSGLQFPNYSSELNVNALELDDSALYLCASSKGLAGDLYNEQFFGPGTRLTVL.

This clonotype was counted many times. The J gene is TRBJ2-1, the V gene TRBV29-1; unclear D gene. The V gene's germline CDR1 is SQVTM and CDR2 ANQGSEA. The length of the CDR3 is 10 residues. The germline V and J ends were trimmed by 1 base and 10 bases, with 5 bases remaining between them. CDR3 protein: CSVEGGEQFF. In DNA form, the CDR3 reads TGCAGCGTTGAAGGTGGGGAGCAGTTCTTC.

This clonotype has a handful of counts. The chain links TRBV29-1 to TRBJ2-7; D is perhaps TRBD1 (8 bases). Between the trimmed V and J ends, which lost 4 bases and 6 bases, there was a span of 13 bases. Germline CDR1 is SQVTM and CDR2 is ANQGSEA. This CDR3 has 12 residues. In DNA form, the CDR3 reads TGCAGCGTTGTGGACAGGGAGGGCGAGCAGTACTTC. This translates into CSVVDREGEQYF.

Comments on this clonotype: One junction end does not reproduce the germline sequence, and a read error may be involved. This chain joins TRBV11-2 and TRBJ2-1, with D unresolved. The CDR3 totals 12 residues. Germline V gives CDR1 SGHAT, CDR2 FQNNGV. The CDR3 is CASTLEMGWQFF. CDR3 nucleotides: TGTGCCAGCACCTTAGAGATGGGGTGGCAGTTCTTC.

The gene calls are TRBV6-1 and TRBJ2-5; D unclear. The CDR3 length is 11 residues. V shed 5 bases and J shed 8 bases, with 9 bases lying between them. Germline V gene lookup returns CDR1 MNHNS and CDR2 SASEGT. The CDR3 DNA is TGTGCCAGCAGTCTCCCCTCAACCCAGTACTTC. Its protein product is CASSLPSTQYF.

This rearrangement joins TRBV2 to TRBJ2-1; D call uncertain. Trimming took off 6 bases at V and 8 bases at J, with 14 bases between the two ends. CDR3 length equals 13 residues. The V gene's germline CDR1 is SNHLY and CDR2 FYNNEI. The CDR3 DNA reads TGTGCCAGCAGAAAGGACCCGGCCGATGAGCAGTTCTTC. Translated, it gives CASRKDPADEQFF.

The sample holds many counts of this clonotype. The genes are TRBV5-4 and TRBJ1-2; 7 bases match TRBD1. The CDR3 loop spans 14 amino acids. Per the germline V gene, CDR1 is SGHNT and CDR2 is YYREEE (reference sequence). The J segment lost 4 bases and the V segment lost 4 bases, leaving 7 bases of the junction unmatched. The CDR3: CASSRRDSSYGYTF. CDR3 DNA sequence: TGTGCCAGCAGCCGAAGGGACAGTTCCTATGGCTACACCTTC.

This clonotype was counted only a few times. This rearrangement joins TRBV20-1 to TRBJ2-3, with TRBD2 as a possible D gene (6 bases). The CDR3 length is 15 residues. Germline V lookup: CDR1 DFQATT, CDR2 SNEGSKA (reference sequence). The V gene lost 5 bases and the J gene lost 0 bases, with 15 bases spanning the gap. CDR3 DNA sequence: TGCAGTGCTGGGCGGGGAGCCAGGAGCACAGATACGCAGTATTTT. This codes for CSAGRGARSTDTQYF.

In the case of this clonotype: A much larger clonotype is one base distant, so this may be a read error. This rearrangement joins TRBV12-3 or TRBV12-4 to TRBJ1-5, with unresolved D. Trimming pared 5 bases from V and 0 bases from J, leaving 11 bases between. CDR3 length: 15 residues. The CDR3 protein is CASSPRDYSNQPQHF. The CDR3 DNA reads TGTGCCAGCAGTCCCCGGGATTATAGCAATCAGCCCCAGCATTTT.

This clonotype was counted many times. The chain combines TRBV15 with TRBJ2-1, with TRBD2 as a possible D gene (5 bases). Germline V gene data show CDR1 as LNHNV and CDR2 as YYDKDF (reference sequence). V shed 1 base and J shed 4 bases, with 11 bases lying between them. The CDR3 extends over 15 amino acids. The CDR3, as DNA: TGTGCCACCAGCAGAGCTAGCCTCCTATACAATGAGCAGTTCTTC. Translation gives CATSRASLLYNEQFF.

J is TRBJ2-2 and V is TRBV2, with D possibly matching TRBD1 (6 bases). Germline-derived CDR1 and CDR2 are SNHLY and FYNNEI. Deletions cut 11 bases from V and 2 bases from J, with 18 bases between. The CDR3 is 15 residues long. CDR3 loop: CAGLQGLSNTGELFF. The CDR3 DNA sequence: TGTGCCGGGTTACAGGGTTTGTCCAACACCGGGGAGCTGTTTTTT. The full variable domain, rest sourced from reference TRBV2 and TRBJ2-2, is EPEVTQTPSHQVTQMGQEVILRCVPISNHLYFYWYRQILGQKVEFLVSFYNNEISEKSEIFDDQFSVERPDGSNFTLKIRSTKLEDSAMYFCAGLQGLSNTGELFFGEGSRLTVL.

Details on this clonotype: A much larger clone lies a single base off, so this may be a read error. The chain has TRBV6-2 or TRBV6-3 and TRBJ1-1; D may be TRBD1 (6 bases). Germline V lookup: CDR1 MNHEY, CDR2 SVGEGT. The CDR3 is 11 residues long. V was trimmed by 5 bases and J by 5 bases, leaving 6 bases between them. The CDR3 nucleotides are TGTGCCAGCAGTCAGGGGACTGAAGCTTTCTTT. It codes for CASSQGTEAFF.

This chain connects TRBV2 to TRBJ2-5; tentatively, D is TRBD2 (5 bases). Germline values: CDR1 SNHLY, CDR2 FYNNEI. Trimming took off 4 bases at V and 1 base at J, with 13 bases between the two ends. The CDR3 runs 15 residues. The CDR3, as DNA: TGTGCCAGCAGTGGGATCGCGGGCCTCCAAGAGACCCAGTACTTC. The encoded protein is CASSGIAGLQETQYF.

This clonotype occurred a few times. The chain employs TRBV6-5 and TRBJ1-5; no clear D gene. The V gene's germline CDR1 is MNHEY and CDR2 SVGAGI. The V and J ends lost 0 bases and 4 bases respectively, with 16 bases between them. CDR3 length: 17 residues. The CDR3 is CASSYSGLKTENQPQHF. The CDR3 DNA reads as TGTGCCAGCAGTTACTCAGGTCTCAAGACGGAAAATCAGCCCCAGCATTTT.

This clonotype came up a few times. The chain couples TRBV20-1 to TRBJ2-1; either TRBD1 or TRBD2 may supply D (5 bases each). V was shortened by 3 bases and J by 7 bases, with 10 bases between the two germline ends. From germline, CDR1 is DFQATT and CDR2 SNEGSKA (reference sequence). The CDR3 has 12 amino acids. As DNA, the CDR3 is TGCAGTGCTAGGGGACGAGCGAATGAGCAGTTCTTC. Its protein is CSARGRANEQFF.